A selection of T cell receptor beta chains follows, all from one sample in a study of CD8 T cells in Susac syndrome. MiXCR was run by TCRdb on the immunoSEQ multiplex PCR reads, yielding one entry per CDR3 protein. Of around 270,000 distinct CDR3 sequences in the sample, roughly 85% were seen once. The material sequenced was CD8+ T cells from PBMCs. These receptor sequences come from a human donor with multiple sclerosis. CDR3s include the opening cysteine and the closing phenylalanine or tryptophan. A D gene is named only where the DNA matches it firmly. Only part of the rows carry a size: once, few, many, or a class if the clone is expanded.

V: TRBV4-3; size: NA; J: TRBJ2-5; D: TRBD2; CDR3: CASSREEREIETQYF; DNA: TGCGCCAGCTCCCGGGAGGAGCGGGAGATAGAGACCCAGTACTTC
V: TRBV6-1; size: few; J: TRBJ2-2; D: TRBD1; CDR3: CASRLPGQGDTGELFF; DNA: TGTGCCAGCAGACTACCGGGACAGGGAGACACCGGGGAGCTGTTTTTT
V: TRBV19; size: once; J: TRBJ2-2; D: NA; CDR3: CASEGSNTGELFF; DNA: TGTGCCAGCGAAGGGAGTAACACCGGGGAGCTGTTTTTT
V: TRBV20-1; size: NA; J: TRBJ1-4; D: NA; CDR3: CSARGSATNEKLFF; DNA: TGCAGTGCTAGAGGGTCAGCAACTAATGAAAAACTGTTTTTT
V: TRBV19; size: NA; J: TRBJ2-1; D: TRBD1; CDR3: CASSKGTVSEQFF; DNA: TGTGCCAGTAGTAAGGGGACAGTTAGTGAGCAGTTCTTC
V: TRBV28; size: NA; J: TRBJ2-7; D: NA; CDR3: CASGDISNEQYF; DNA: TGTGCCAGCGGTGACATATCGAACGAGCAGTACTTC
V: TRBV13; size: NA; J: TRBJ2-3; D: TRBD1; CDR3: CASSLWGQGTDTQYF; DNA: TGTGCCAGCAGCTTATGGGGACAGGGAACAGATACGCAGTATTTT
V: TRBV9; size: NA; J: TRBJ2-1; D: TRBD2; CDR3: CASSGDGTTKYEQFF; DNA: TGTGCCAGCAGCGGGGACGGGACTACCAAATATGAGCAGTTCTTC
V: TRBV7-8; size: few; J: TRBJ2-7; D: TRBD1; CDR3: CASSQLRTGPNSYEQYF; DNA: TGTGCCAGCAGCCAGCTGAGGACAGGCCCGAACTCCTACGAGCAGTACTTC
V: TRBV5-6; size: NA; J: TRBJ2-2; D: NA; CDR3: CASSFLVGTGTGELFF; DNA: TGTGCCAGCAGTTTCCTTGTGGGCACGGGCACCGGGGAGCTGTTTTTT
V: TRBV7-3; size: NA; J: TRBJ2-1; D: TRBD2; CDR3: CASSASPGGYNEQFF; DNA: TGTGCCAGCAGTGCCTCTCCCGGGGGGTACAATGAGCAGTTCTTC
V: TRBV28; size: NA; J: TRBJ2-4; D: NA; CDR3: CASSLPVLKSKNIQYF; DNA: TGTGCCAGCAGTTTGCCAGTGCTGAAGTCCAAAAACATTCAGTACTTC
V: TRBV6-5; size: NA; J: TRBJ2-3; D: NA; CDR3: CASSYSMRHTDTQYF; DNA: TGTGCCAGCAGTTACTCGATGCGTCACACAGATACGCAGTATTTT
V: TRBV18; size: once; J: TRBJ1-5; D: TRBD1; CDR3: CASSPRPGQGAASNQPQHF; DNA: TGTGCCAGCTCACCCCGACCCGGACAGGGGGCAGCGAGCAATCAGCCCCAGCATTTT
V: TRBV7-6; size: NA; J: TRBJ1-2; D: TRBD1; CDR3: CASSIWTGGNYTF; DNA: TGTGCCAGCAGCATTTGGACAGGGGGCAACTACACCTTC
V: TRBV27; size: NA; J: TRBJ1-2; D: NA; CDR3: CASSLGPIYGYTF; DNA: TGTGCCAGCAGCCTGGGCCCAATCTATGGCTACACCTTC
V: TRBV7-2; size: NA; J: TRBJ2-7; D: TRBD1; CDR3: CASSLVGTGSYEQYF; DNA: TGTGCCAGCAGCTTAGTTGGGACAGGCTCCTACGAGCAGTACTTC
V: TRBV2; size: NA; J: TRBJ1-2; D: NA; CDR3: CASSDAGENYGYTF; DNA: TGTGCCAGCAGTGATGCCGGGGAAAACTATGGCTACACCTTC
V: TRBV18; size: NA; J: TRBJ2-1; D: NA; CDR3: CASPSPKSGLYNEQFF; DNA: TGTGCCAGCCCGTCCCCTAAGAGCGGGCTCTACAATGAGCAGTTCTTC
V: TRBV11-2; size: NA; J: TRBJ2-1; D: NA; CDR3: CASSSGGLGQFF; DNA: TGTGCCAGCAGCTCCGGTGGGTTAGGGCAGTTCTTC
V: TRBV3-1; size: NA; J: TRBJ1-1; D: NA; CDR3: CASSRQLWNTEAFF; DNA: TGTGCCAGCAGCCGACAATTGTGGAACACTGAAGCTTTCTTT
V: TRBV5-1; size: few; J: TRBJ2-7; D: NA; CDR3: CASSFGITYEQYF; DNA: TGCGCCAGCAGCTTCGGGATAACCTACGAGCAGTACTTC
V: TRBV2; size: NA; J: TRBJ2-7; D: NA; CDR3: CAKGGGGMDEQYF; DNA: TGTGCCAAAGGCGGAGGGGGCATGGACGAGCAGTACTTC
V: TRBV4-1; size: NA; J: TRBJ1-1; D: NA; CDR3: CASSQGPPGRTEAFF; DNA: TGCGCCAGCAGCCAAGGGCCACCGGGGAGGACTGAAGCTTTCTTT
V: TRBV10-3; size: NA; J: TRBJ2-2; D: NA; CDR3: CAISDPGAGTGELFF; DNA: TGTGCCATCAGTGACCCAGGGGCGGGTACCGGGGAGCTGTTTTTT
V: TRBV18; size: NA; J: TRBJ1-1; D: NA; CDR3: CASSPKGGRVTEAFF; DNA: TGTGCCAGCTCCCCCAAGGGTGGCAGGGTCACTGAAGCTTTCTTT
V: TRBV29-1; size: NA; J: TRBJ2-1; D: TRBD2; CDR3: CSVEGGLAGGPQYNEQFF; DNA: TGCAGCGTTGAAGGTGGACTAGCGGGAGGGCCGCAGTACAATGAGCAGTTCTTC
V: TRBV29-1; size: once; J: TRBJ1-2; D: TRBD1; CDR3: CSSGGQGEYYGYTF; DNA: TGCAGCTCCGGGGGACAGGGCGAGTACTATGGCTACACCTTC
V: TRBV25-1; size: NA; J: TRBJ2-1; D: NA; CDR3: CASSEGYFTNEQFF; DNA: TGTGCCAGCAGTGAAGGATACTTCACCAATGAGCAGTTCTTC
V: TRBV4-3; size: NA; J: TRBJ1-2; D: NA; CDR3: CASSQDPPKYGYTF; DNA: TGCGCCAGCAGCCAAGATCCCCCCAAGTATGGCTACACCTTC
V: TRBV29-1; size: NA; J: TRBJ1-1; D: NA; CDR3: CSVKTMNTEAFF; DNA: TGCAGCGTAAAGACTATGAACACTGAAGCTTTCTTT
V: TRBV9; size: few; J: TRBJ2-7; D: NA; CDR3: CASSGVATLAEQYF; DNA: TGTGCCAGCAGTGGGGTCGCCACCCTAGCCGAGCAGTACTTC
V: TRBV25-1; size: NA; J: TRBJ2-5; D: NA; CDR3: CASGGQETQYF; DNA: TGTGCCAGCGGGGGTCAAGAGACCCAGTACTTC
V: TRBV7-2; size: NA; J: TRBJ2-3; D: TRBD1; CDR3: CASSPDRATDTQYF; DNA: TGTGCCAGCAGCCCGGACAGGGCGACAGATACGCAGTATTTT
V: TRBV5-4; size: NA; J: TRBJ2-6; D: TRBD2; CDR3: CASSLTIAGPGANVLIF; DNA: TGTGCCAGCAGCCTTACCATAGCGGGGCCTGGGGCCAACGTCCTGATTTTC
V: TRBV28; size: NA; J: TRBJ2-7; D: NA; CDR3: CASSPPEIGPLQEQYF; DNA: TGTGCCAGCAGTCCACCAGAGATCGGACCTCTACAGGAGCAGTACTTC
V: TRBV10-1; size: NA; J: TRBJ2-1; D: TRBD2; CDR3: CASSEVLAGGNEQFF; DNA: TGCGCCAGCAGTGAAGTACTAGCGGGAGGTAATGAGCAGTTCTTC
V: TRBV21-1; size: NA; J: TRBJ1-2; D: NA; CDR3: CASFPLDSYTF; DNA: TGTGCCAGCTTCCCCTTGGATAGCTACACCTTC
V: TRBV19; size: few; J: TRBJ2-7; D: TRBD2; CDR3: CASSPGLADYEQYF; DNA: TGTGCCAGTTCCCCCGGACTAGCGGACTACGAGCAGTACTTC
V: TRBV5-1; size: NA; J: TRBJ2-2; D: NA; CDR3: CASRTLPLTGELFF; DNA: TGCGCCAGCAGAACTCTGCCCCTGACCGGGGAGCTGTTTTTT
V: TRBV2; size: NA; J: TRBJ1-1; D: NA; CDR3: CASSDGVRAEAFF; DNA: TGTGCCAGCAGTGACGGGGTTAGGGCTGAAGCTTTCTTT
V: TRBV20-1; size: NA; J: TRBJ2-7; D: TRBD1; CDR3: CSVSAQGVLTYEQYF; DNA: TGCAGTGTTTCTGCCCAGGGGGTCCTTACCTACGAGCAGTACTTC
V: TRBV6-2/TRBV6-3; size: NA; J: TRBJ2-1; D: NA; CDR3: CASSYFSPGEQFF; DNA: TGTGCCAGCAGTTATTTTAGCCCCGGAGAGCAGTTCTTC
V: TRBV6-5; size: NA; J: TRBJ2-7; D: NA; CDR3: CASSYPPPGAYEQYF; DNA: TGTGCCAGCAGTTACCCCCCCCCAGGGGCCTACGAGCAGTACTTC
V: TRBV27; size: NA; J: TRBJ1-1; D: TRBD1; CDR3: CASSLDQGARTEAFF; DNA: TGTGCCAGCAGTTTGGATCAGGGGGCGCGTACTGAAGCTTTCTTT
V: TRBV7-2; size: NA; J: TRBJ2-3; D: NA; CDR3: CASSLMGRDTQYF; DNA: TGTGCCAGCAGCTTAATGGGTCGAGATACGCAGTATTTT
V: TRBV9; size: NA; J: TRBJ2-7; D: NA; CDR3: CASSVEAGPTYEQYF; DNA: TGTGCCAGCAGCGTAGAAGCAGGGCCAACCTACGAGCAGTACTTC
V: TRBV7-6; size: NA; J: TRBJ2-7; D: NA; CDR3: CASSFLPGALPSEQYF; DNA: TGTGCCAGCAGCTTCCTGCCAGGAGCCTTACCCTCCGAGCAGTACTTC
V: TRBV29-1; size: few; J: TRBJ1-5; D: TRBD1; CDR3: CSVQGTGGEPQHF; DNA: TGCAGCGTTCAAGGGACAGGGGGGGAGCCCCAGCATTTT
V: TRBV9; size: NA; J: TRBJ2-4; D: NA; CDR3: CASSVAPSEVAENIQYF; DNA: TGTGCCAGCAGCGTAGCCCCCTCGGAGGTGGCCGAAAACATTCAGTACTTC
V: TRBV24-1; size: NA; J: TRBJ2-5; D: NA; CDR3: CATSDYGTQETQYF; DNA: TGTGCCACCAGTGATTATGGGACCCAAGAGACCCAGTACTTC
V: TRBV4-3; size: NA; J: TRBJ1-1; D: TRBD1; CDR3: CASSQETGITEAFF; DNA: TGCGCCAGCAGCCAAGAGACAGGGATCACTGAAGCTTTCTTT
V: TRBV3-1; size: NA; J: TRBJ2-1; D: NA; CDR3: CASSQPPNEQFF; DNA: TGTGCCAGCAGCCAACCCCCGAATGAGCAGTTCTTC